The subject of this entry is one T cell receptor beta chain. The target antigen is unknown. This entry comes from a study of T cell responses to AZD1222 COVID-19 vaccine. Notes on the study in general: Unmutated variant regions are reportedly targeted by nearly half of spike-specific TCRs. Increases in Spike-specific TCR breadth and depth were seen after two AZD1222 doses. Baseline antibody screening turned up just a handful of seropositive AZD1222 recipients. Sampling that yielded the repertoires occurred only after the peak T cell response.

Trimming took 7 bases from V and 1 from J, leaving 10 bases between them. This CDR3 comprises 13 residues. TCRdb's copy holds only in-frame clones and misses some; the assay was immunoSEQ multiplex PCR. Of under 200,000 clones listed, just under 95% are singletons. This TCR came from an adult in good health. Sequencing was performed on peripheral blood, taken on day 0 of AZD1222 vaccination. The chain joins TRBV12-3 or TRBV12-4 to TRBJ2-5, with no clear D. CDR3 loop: CASTPRSQETQYF. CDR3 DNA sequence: TGTGCCAGCACCCCCCGTAGCCAAGAGACCCAGTACTTC.